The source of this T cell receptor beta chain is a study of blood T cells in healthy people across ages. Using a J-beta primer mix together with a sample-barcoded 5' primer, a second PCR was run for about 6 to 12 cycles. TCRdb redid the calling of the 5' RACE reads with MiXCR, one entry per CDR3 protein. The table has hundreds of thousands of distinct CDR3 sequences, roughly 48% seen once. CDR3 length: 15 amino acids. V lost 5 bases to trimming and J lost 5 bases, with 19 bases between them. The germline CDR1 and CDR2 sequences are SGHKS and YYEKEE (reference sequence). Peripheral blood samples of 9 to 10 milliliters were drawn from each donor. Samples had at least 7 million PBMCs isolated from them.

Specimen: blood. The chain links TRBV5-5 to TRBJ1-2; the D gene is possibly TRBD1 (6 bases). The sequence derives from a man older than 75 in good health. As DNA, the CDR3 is TGTGCCAGCAGGCAAGATGGGGGCGGCATTTATGGCTACACCTTC. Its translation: CASRQDGGGIYGYTF.